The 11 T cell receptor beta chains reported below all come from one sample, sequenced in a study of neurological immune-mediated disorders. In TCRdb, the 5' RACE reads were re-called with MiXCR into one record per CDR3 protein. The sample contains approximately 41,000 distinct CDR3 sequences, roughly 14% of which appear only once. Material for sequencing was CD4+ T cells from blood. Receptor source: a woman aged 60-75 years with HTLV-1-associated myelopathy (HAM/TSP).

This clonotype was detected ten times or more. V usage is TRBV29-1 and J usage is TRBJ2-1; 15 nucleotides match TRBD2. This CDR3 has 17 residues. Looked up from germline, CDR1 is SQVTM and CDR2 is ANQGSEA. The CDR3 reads CSYLGTSGGSSYNEQFF. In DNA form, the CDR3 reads TGCAGTTACCTAGGGACTAGCGGGGGGAGCTCCTACAATGAGCAGTTCTTC.

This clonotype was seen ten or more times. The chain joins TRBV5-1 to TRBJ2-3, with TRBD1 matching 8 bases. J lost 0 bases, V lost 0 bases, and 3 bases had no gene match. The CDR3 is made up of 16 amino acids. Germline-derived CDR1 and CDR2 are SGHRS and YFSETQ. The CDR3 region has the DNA TGCGCCAGCAGCTTGGGGGGACAGGCAAGCACAGATACGCAGTATTTT. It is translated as CASSLGGQASTDTQYF. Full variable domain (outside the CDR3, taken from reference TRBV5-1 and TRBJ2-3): KAGVTQTPRYLIKTRGQQVTLSCSPISGHRSVSWYQQTPGQGLQFLFEYFSETQRNKGNFPGRFSGRQFSNSRSEMNVSTLELGDSALYLCASSLGGQASTDTQYFGPGTRLTVL.

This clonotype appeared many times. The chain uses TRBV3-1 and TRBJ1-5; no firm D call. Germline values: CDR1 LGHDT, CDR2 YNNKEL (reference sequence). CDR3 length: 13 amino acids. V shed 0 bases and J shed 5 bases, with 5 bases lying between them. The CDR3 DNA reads TGTGCCAGCAGCCAAGACAGCTATCAGCCCCAGCATTTT. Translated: CASSQDSYQPQHF.

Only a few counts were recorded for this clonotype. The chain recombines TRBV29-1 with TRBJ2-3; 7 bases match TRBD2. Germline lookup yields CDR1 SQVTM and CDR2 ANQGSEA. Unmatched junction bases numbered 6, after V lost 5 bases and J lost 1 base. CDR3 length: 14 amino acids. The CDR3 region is CSVRDGLGTDTQYF. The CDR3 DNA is TGCAGCGTTCGAGATGGACTAGGCACAGATACGCAGTATTTT.

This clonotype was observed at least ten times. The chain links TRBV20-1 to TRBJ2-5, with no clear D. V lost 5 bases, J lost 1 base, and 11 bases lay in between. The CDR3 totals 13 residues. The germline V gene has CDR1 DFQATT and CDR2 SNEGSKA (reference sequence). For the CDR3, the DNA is TGCAGTGCTTTAAAAACAGCCCAAGAGACCCAGTACTTC. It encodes CSALKTAQETQYF.

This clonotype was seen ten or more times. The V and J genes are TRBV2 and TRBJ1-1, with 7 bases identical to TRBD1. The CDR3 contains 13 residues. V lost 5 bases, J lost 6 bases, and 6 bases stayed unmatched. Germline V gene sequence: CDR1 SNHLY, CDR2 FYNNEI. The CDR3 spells CASSKSGQAEAFF. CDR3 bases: TGTGCCAGCAGTAAGAGCGGACAGGCTGAAGCTTTCTTT.

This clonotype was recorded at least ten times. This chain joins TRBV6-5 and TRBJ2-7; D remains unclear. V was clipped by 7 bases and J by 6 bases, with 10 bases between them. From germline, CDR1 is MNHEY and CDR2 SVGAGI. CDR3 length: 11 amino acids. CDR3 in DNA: TGTGCCAGCACCCGACTTGGCGAGCAGTACTTC. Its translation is CASTRLGEQYF.

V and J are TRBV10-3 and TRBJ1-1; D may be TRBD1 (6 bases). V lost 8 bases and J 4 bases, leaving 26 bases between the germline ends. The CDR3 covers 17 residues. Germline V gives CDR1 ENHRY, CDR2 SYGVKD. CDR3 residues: CAIGEGSGGAGPTEAFF. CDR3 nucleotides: TGTGCCATCGGGGAGGGGAGCGGGGGGGCAGGGCCCACTGAAGCTTTCTTT.

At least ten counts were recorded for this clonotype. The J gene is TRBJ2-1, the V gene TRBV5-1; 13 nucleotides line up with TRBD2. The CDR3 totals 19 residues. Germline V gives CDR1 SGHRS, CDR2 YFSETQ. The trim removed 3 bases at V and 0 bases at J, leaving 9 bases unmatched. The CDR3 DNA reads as TGCGCCAGCAGCTCCTTGACTAGCGGGGGGAAGAGCTCCTACAATGAGCAGTTCTTC. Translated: CASSSLTSGGKSSYNEQFF.

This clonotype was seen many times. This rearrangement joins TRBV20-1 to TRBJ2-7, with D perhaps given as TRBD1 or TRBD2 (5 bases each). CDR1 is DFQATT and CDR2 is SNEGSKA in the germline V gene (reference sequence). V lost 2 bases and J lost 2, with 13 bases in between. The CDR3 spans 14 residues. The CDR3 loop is CSARSERGTYEQYF. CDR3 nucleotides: TGCAGTGCTAGAAGCGAGAGGGGTACCTACGAGCAGTACTTC.

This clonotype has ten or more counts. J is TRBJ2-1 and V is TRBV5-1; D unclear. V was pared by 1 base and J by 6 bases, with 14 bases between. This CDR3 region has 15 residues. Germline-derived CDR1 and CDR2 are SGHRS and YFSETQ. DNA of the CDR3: TGCGCCAGCAGCTTGTTCGTTTCTGTCGCCAATGAGCAGTTCTTC. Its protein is CASSLFVSVANEQFF.